This TCR beta chain originates from a study of shared clonotypes between healthy human individuals. The naive CD8 population came from CD45RO-negative cells selected for CCR7, without terminally differentiated effector memory CD45RA+ cells. Sequencing used immunoSEQ multiplex PCR; TCRdb keeps in-frame clones, though not all of them. In the table there are about 650,000 clones, about 95% of which are singletons. The TCR was taken from a woman aged 30 to 39 in good health. The source material was naive CD8+ T cells sorted from blood.

CDR3 loop: CASSQAKADTQYF. The DNA for the CDR3 is TGTGCCAGCAGCCAGGCCAAGGCAGATACGCAGTATTTT. The chain carries TRBV14 and TRBJ2-3; no clear D. Germline lookup yields CDR1 SGHDN and CDR2 FVKESK. The CDR3 length is 13 residues. V was clipped by 3 bases and J by 4 bases, with 8 bases between them.